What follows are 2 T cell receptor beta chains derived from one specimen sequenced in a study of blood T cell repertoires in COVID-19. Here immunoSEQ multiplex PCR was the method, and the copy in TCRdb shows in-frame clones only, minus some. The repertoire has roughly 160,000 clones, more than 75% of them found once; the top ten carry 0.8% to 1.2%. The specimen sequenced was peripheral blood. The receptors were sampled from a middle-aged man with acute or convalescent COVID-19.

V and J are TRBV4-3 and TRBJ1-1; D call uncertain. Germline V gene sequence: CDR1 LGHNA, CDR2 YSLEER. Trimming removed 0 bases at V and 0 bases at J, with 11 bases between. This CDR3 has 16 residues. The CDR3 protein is CASSQDPTKMNTEAFF. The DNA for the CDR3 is TGCGCCAGCAGCCAAGACCCCACAAAGATGAACACTGAAGCTTTCTTT.

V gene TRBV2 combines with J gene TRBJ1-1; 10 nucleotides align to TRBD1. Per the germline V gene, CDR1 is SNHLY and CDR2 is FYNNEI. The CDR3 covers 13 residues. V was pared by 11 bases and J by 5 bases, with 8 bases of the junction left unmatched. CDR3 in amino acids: CAGDRGAGTEAFF. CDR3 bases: TGTGCCGGGGACAGGGGCGCAGGTACTGAAGCTTTCTTT.